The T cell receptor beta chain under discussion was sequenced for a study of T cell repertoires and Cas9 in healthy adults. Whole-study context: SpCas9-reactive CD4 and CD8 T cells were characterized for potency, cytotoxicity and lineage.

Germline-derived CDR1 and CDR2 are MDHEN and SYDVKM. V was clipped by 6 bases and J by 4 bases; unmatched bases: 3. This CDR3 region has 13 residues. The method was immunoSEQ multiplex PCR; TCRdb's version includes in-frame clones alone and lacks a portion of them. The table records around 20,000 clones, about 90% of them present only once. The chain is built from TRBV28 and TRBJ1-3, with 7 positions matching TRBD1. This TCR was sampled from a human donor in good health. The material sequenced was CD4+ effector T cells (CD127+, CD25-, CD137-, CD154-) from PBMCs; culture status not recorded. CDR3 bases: TGTGCCAGCAGCCGACAGGGAGGAAACACCATATATTTT. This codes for CASSRQGGNTIYF. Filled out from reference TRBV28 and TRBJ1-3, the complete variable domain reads DVKVTQSSRYLVKRTGEKVFLECVQDMDHENMFWYRQDPGLGLRLIYFSYDVKMKEKGDIPEGYSVSREKKERFSLILESASTNQTSMYLCASSRQGGNTIYFGEGSWLTVV.